This T cell receptor (beta chain) was obtained from a study of cytomegalovirus exposure and HLA in healthy donors. General study results and limits: Immune exposure data for these donors was limited to CMV serostatus.

This CDR3 has 15 residues. Germline V gene data show CDR1 as GTSNPN and CDR2 as SVGIG (reference sequence). Trimming at V came to 2 bases and at J to 6 bases, leaving 9 bases not matched to a gene. This clone was counted only a few times. What it binds is not known. Each donor's status was that of a healthy bone marrow donor. Primers included in the PCR were 60 Vbeta and 13 Jbeta primers. This table comes from immunoSEQ multiplex PCR, and its TCRdb copy is limited to in-frame clones, with some not included. The sample shows 30,000 to 40,000 clones, more than 90% of them seen only once. This receptor was identified in a young woman in good health and CMV-seronegative. The sequenced material came from PBMCs. The rearrangement joins TRBV30 to TRBJ2-4; 8 positions agree with TRBD1. The CDR3 reads CAWSPRTGIGNIQYF. The DNA of the CDR3 is TGTGCCTGGAGTCCCCGGACAGGGATTGGAAACATTCAGTACTTC. Using reference TRBV30 and TRBJ2-4 for the parts outside the CDR3, the full variable domain is SQTIHQWPATLVQPVGSPLSLECTVEGTSNPNLYWYRQAAGRGLQLLFYSVGIGQISSEVPQNLSASRPQDRQFILSSKKLLLSDSGFYLCAWSPRTGIGNIQYFGAGTRLSVL.